One sample yielded the 32 T cell receptor beta chains listed below, sequenced in a study of Ad26.COV2.S vaccination and SARS-CoV-2 variants. Data came from immunoSEQ multiplex PCR; TCRdb stores just in-frame clones and leaves some out. In the table there are over 110,000 clones, approximately 90% of which are singletons. Material: peripheral blood, obtained after recovery from COVID-19. All receptors derive from a human donor who had recovered from COVID-19.

The rearrangement uses TRBV6-5 and TRBJ2-3; the D is unclear. This CDR3 is 14 amino acids long. V lost 5 bases, J lost 2 bases, and 11 bases lay in between. Germline V gives CDR1 MNHEY, CDR2 SVGAGI. The CDR3 here is CASSLAEITDTQYF. The CDR3 nucleotides read TGTGCCAGCAGTCTGGCGGAAATCACAGATACGCAGTATTTT.

This clone showed up just once. The chain links TRBV18 to TRBJ1-2; D is possibly TRBD1 (5 bases). Germline V gene data show CDR1 as KGHSH and CDR2 as LQKENI. CDR3 size: 16 residues. V lost 3 bases and J lost 7, with 21 bases in between. The CDR3 region is CASSPSGEEAGPGYTF. The CDR3 DNA reads as TGTGCCAGCTCACCCTCAGGAGAAGAGGCAGGGCCTGGCTACACCTTC.

The rearrangement joins TRBV6-5 to TRBJ1-5, with D possibly TRBD1 on 5 matching bases. This CDR3 is 13 amino acids long. V was trimmed by 7 bases and J by 7 bases, leaving 14 bases between them. Germline V gene lookup returns CDR1 MNHEY and CDR2 SVGAGI. The CDR3, as DNA: TGTGCCAGCAACGGGGGGTATGGCCAGCCCCAGCATTTT. Its protein product is CASNGGYGQPQHF.

This clone was observed a few times. The genes are TRBV15 and TRBJ2-2; D is undetermined. Trimming shortened V by 0 bases and J by 7 bases, and 12 bases separated the two germline ends. The CDR3 extends over 15 amino acids. Germline CDR1 and CDR2: LNHNV and YYDKDF (reference sequence). The CDR3 DNA sequence: TGTGCCACCAGCAGAGATTCGAGTCGAAACGGGGAGCTGTTTTTT. This gives the protein CATSRDSSRNGELFF.

This clone came up once. The chain has TRBV19 and TRBJ1-2; 7 bases are a match to TRBD1. Trimming at V came to 5 bases and at J to 3 bases, leaving 9 bases not matched to a gene. CDR3 length equals 15 residues. Germline CDR1 LNHDA, CDR2 SQIVND (reference sequence). The DNA for the CDR3 is TGTGCCAGTAGTGCCCCCGCAGGGGGTGACTATGGCTACACCTTC. It is translated as CASSAPAGGDYGYTF.

The chain uses TRBV12-3 or TRBV12-4 and TRBJ2-7; no definite D call. The CDR3 contains 13 residues. V was trimmed by 6 bases and J by 1 base, leaving 10 bases between them. The CDR3 is CASRLDGSYEQYF. Here the CDR3 DNA reads TGTGCCAGCAGACTGGACGGTTCCTACGAGCAGTACTTC.

This clone was seen more than once but under ten times. This sequence joins TRBV10-1 and TRBJ2-7; the D is unclear. The CDR3 covers 12 residues. Germline values: CDR1 WNHNN, CDR2 SYGVQD (reference sequence). Trimming left V 6 bases short and J 6 bases short, with 12 bases between. CDR3 bases: TGCGCCAGCAGCGATGGAGCCGGCGAGCAGTACTTC. It translates to CASSDGAGEQYF.

V is TRBV7-2 and J is TRBJ2-7; 9 bases fit TRBD2. V lost 1 base and J lost 7; bases outside the gene matches: 8. The germline V gene encodes CDR1 SGHTA and CDR2 FQGNSA. The CDR3 totals 15 residues. The CDR3 sequence: CASSLVAGGPNEQYF. The CDR3, as DNA: TGTGCCAGCAGCTTAGTGGCGGGGGGGCCGAATGAGCAGTACTTC.

V gene TRBV5-8 combines with J gene TRBJ2-7, with D possibly TRBD1 on 5 matching bases. Germline V lookup: CDR1 SGHTS, CDR2 YDEGEE. V was cut by 2 bases and J by 2 bases, with 5 bases left in between. CDR3 length: 12 residues. The CDR3 region has the DNA TGTGCCAGCAGCTTCAGGGCCTACGAGCAGTACTTC. Protein sequence: CASSFRAYEQYF.

The chain uses TRBV18 and TRBJ1-1; D gene unclear. The CDR3 has 15 residues. Germline CDR1 reads KGHSH; CDR2 reads LQKENI. Trimming stripped 8 bases from V and 2 bases from J, with 18 bases between. CDR3 protein: CASADGGKYNTEAFF. The CDR3 DNA sequence: TGTGCCAGCGCCGACGGCGGGAAATACAACACTGAAGCTTTCTTT.

V is TRBV6-1 and J is TRBJ1-4; 8 bases line up with TRBD1. The V gene's germline CDR1 is MNHNS and CDR2 SASEGT. Trimming cost V 3 bases and J 8 bases; bases outside gene matches: 5. This CDR3 has 14 residues. The CDR3 here is CASSEGQVVEKLFF. As DNA, the CDR3 is TGTGCCAGCAGTGAGGGACAGGTGGTAGAAAAACTGTTTTTT.

The chain uses TRBV7-9 and TRBJ1-2; the D is unclear. The CDR3 length is 12 residues. CDR1 and CDR2 (germline): SEHNR, FQNEAQ (reference sequence). Trimming took 6 bases from V and 5 from J, leaving 10 bases between them. CDR3 nucleotides: TGTGCCAGCAGGACTGACGCTTATGGCTACACCTTC. Protein product: CASRTDAYGYTF.

The rearrangement uses TRBV3-1 (or the pseudogene TRBV3-2) and TRBJ2-2, with D possibly called TRBD1 or TRBD2 (5 bases each). Germline CDR1 LGHDT, CDR2 YNNKEL (reference sequence). This CDR3 is 18 amino acids long. V lost 1 base, J lost 3 bases, and 18 bases lay in between. The CDR3: CASSQGLSRGLDTGELFF. DNA for the CDR3: TGTGCCAGCAGCCAAGGCCTTTCGAGGGGCCTGGACACCGGGGAGCTGTTTTTT.

This clone was seen only a few times. This chain connects TRBV28 to TRBJ1-6; 10 bases match TRBD1. From germline, CDR1 is MDHEN and CDR2 SYDVKM. The ends lost 6 bases at V and 12 bases at J; junction bases unmatched: 8. This CDR3 is built from 14 residues. CDR3 protein: CASSLGGQGLPLHF. CDR3 in DNA: TGTGCCAGCAGCCTAGGGGGACAGGGGTTACCCCTCCACTTT.

The chain couples TRBV3-1 (or the pseudogene TRBV3-2) to TRBJ2-7; 10 bases map to TRBD2. The CDR3 runs 16 residues. Germline trimming cut 1 base from V and 1 base from J; bases unmatched to any gene: 4. Germline lookup yields CDR1 LGHDT and CDR2 YNNKEL (reference sequence). The CDR3 loop is CASSQVAGGHSYEQYF. DNA for the CDR3: TGTGCCAGCAGCCAAGTAGCGGGGGGCCATTCCTACGAGCAGTACTTC.

In its sample, this clone was seen a few times. V is TRBV25-1 and J is TRBJ2-3; 10 bases map to TRBD2. This CDR3 has 18 amino acids. Trimming took 2 bases from V and 1 from J; bases not matched to a gene: 9. CDR1 and CDR2 (germline): MGHDK, SYGVNS. The DNA of the CDR3 is TGTGCCAGCAGTGAAAGTTTAGCGGGGGGCCGAGGCACAGATACGCAGTATTTT. This translates into CASSESLAGGRGTDTQYF.

The chain combines TRBV30 with TRBJ2-7; 7 nucleotides align to TRBD1. Looked up from germline, CDR1 is GTSNPN and CDR2 is SVGIG (reference sequence). V dropped 4 bases and J dropped 4; count of bases not matched to a gene: 10. The CDR3 is made up of 14 amino acids. The CDR3 spells CAWTPTGMGYEQYF. The CDR3 DNA reads as TGTGCCTGGACCCCGACAGGGATGGGATACGAGCAGTACTTC.

The chain combines TRBV7-8 with TRBJ2-1, with TRBD1 matching over 8 bases. CDR3 length: 15 residues. J gave up 8 bases and V 5 bases, and 11 bases lay outside the gene matches. The germline gives CDR1 SGHVS, CDR2 FQNEAQ. In DNA, the CDR3 is TGTGCCAGCAGCATTACAGGGGGGCCGGAGCATGAGCAGTTCTTC. Encoded protein: CASSITGGPEHEQFF.

The chain joins TRBV4-3 to TRBJ2-2, with 9 bases lining up with TRBD1. The V segment lost 4 bases and the J segment 3 bases; nucleotides outside the gene matches: 3. This CDR3 has 15 residues. CDR1 and CDR2 (germline): LGHNA, YSLEER. The CDR3 reads CASSRGQGYTGELFF. The CDR3 DNA reads as TGCGCCAGCAGCCGTGGACAGGGGTACACCGGGGAGCTGTTTTTT.

This clone has a handful of counts. The chain uses TRBV7-9 and TRBJ2-7; D is uncertain. The CDR3 totals 16 residues. From germline, CDR1 is SEHNR and CDR2 FQNEAQ (reference sequence). V was clipped by 1 base and J by 1 base, with 14 bases between them. The CDR3 DNA reads TGTGCCAGCAGCTTAGATAGTTCGAGTGAGTCCTACGAGCAGTACTTC. Protein sequence: CASSLDSSSESYEQYF.

V and J are TRBV19 and TRBJ2-2; TRBD2 agrees at 9 bases. With 1 base clipped from V and 4 bases from J, the junction kept 1 base outside the gene matches. The CDR3 contains 15 residues. Germline V gives CDR1 LNHDA, CDR2 SQIVND (reference sequence). The CDR3 nucleotides are TGTGCCAGTAGTATAGTTAGCGGGGGCACCGGGGAGCTGTTTTTT. This encodes CASSIVSGGTGELFF.

J is TRBJ1-2 and V is TRBV2, with D possibly matching TRBD1 (5 bases). Trimming stripped 6 bases from V and 2 bases from J, with 10 bases between. The CDR3 totals 13 residues. Germline V gives CDR1 SNHLY, CDR2 FYNNEI. The CDR3 reads CASSQGPNYGYTF. CDR3 DNA: TGTGCCAGCAGCCAGGGACCAAACTATGGCTACACCTTC.

The chain joins TRBV28 to TRBJ1-2; 10 bases are a match to TRBD1. The CDR3 consists of 15 residues. CDR1 and CDR2 (germline): MDHEN, SYDVKM. V lost 4 bases and J lost 6; bases outside the gene matches: 8. The CDR3 loop reads CASSYGDRGVDGYTF. The CDR3 DNA sequence: TGTGCCAGCAGTTACGGGGACAGGGGTGTAGATGGCTACACCTTC.

This clone showed up just a few times. This chain connects TRBV30 to TRBJ1-2, with D perhaps TRBD1 (5 bases). CDR3 size: 12 residues. V was trimmed by 2 bases and J by 14 bases, leaving 18 bases between them. Germline CDR1 reads GTSNPN; CDR2 reads SVGIG (reference sequence). This chain's CDR3 is CAWSKRDGFFTF. CDR3 sequence (DNA): TGTGCCTGGAGTAAACGGGACGGTTTTTTTACCTTC. Combining the CDR3 with reference TRBV30 and TRBJ1-2 gives the whole variable domain SQTIHQWPATLVQPVGSPLSLECTVEGTSNPNLYWYRQAAGRGLQLLFYSVGIGQISSEVPQNLSASRPQDRQFILSSKKLLLSDSGFYLCAWSKRDGFFTFGSGTRLTVV.

The genes are TRBV3-1 (or the pseudogene TRBV3-2) and TRBJ2-7, with TRBD1 matching over 7 bases. This CDR3 is built from 16 residues. Trimming removed 1 base from V and 2 bases from J; junction bases left unmatched: 8. Per the germline V gene, CDR1 is LGHDT and CDR2 is YNNKEL (reference sequence). The CDR3 DNA is TGTGCCAGCAGCCAAGCTTTCGGGACAGAAGCCTACGAGCAGTACTTC. Encoded protein: CASSQAFGTEAYEQYF.

The chain carries TRBV11-3 and TRBJ1-2, with a possible D match to TRBD1 (5 bases). CDR1 is SGHNT, CDR2 YENEEA, per germline. Trimming removed 5 bases from V and 3 bases from J, with 13 bases in between. There are 14 residues in the CDR3. The CDR3 protein is CASSPIRGDYGYTF. In DNA, the CDR3 is TGTGCCAGCAGCCCGATCCGGGGGGACTATGGCTACACCTTC.

The rearrangement joins TRBV24-1 to TRBJ2-1, with a tentative D call TRBD2 (6 bases). V gave up 5 bases and J gave up 5 bases, with 9 bases separating them. Germline CDR1 KGHDR, CDR2 SFDVKD. This CDR3 is built from 13 residues. The CDR3 spells CATSVPGDNEQFF. DNA of the CDR3: TGTGCCACCAGTGTCCCGGGGGACAATGAGCAGTTCTTC.

This chain uses TRBV9 with TRBJ2-2; TRBD1 matches at 8 bases. Unmatched junction bases numbered 9, after V lost 4 bases and J lost 7 bases. This CDR3 spans 15 amino acids. Germline CDR1 reads SGDLS; CDR2 reads YYNGEE. Here the CDR3 DNA reads TGTGCCAGCAGCCCCCGGGCAGGGGGCAACGGGGAGCTGTTTTTT. It encodes CASSPRAGGNGELFF. Full variable domain (remainder filled in from reference TRBV9 and TRBJ2-2): DSGVTQTPKHLITATGQRVTLRCSPRSGDLSVYWYQQSLDQGLQFLIQYYNGEERAKGNILERFSAQQFPDLHSELNLSSLELGDSALYFCASSPRAGGNGELFFGEGSRLTVL.

This rearrangement joins TRBV18 to TRBJ1-1, with TRBD1 matching 7 bases. V dropped 5 bases and J dropped 0; count of bases not matched to a gene: 3. CDR1 and CDR2 (germline): KGHSH, LQKENI. The CDR3 is 14 residues long. For the CDR3, the DNA is TGTGCCAGCTCATGGGACAGACTGAACACTGAAGCTTTCTTT. Encoded protein: CASSWDRLNTEAFF.

The rearrangement uses TRBV9 and TRBJ2-3; TRBD1 matches 7 bases. V dropped 2 bases and J dropped 4; count of bases not matched to a gene: 4. Germline V CDR1 and CDR2: SGDLS, YYNGEE. CDR3 length equals 14 residues. CDR3 DNA: TGTGCCAGCAGCGTCTTACAGGGGTCAGATACGCAGTATTTT. It is translated as CASSVLQGSDTQYF.

This clone was counted between two and nine times. The CDR3 sequence: CASSLGGTKDNSPLHF. The CDR3 coding sequence is TGTGCCAGCAGCTTAGGTGGGACGAAGGATAATTCACCCCTCCACTTT. V is TRBV7-6 and J is TRBJ1-6; possibly TRBD1 for D (5 bases). The CDR3 loop spans 16 amino acids. Trimming removed 1 base at V and 5 bases at J, with 12 bases between. Germline CDR1 and CDR2: SGHVS and FNYEAQ.

V is TRBV2 and J is TRBJ2-3; 7 nucleotides line up with TRBD1. Per the germline V gene, CDR1 is SNHLY and CDR2 is FYNNEI. The length of the CDR3 is 15 residues. The V gene end was trimmed by 6 bases and the J gene end by 1 base; junction bases not matched to a gene: 7. The CDR3 region has the DNA TGTGCCAGCAGAATTAGACAGGGACGCACAGATACGCAGTATTTT. Protein: CASRIRQGRTDTQYF.